The entry that follows covers one T cell receptor (beta chain) sequence. Its antigen is not known. This entry comes from a study of OX40 agonist ivuxolimab in advanced cancers. About the study: Hepatocellular carcinoma, melanoma, renal cell or head and neck cancer occurred in dose-escalation patients. Whole-study results and caveats: With doses of 0.1 to 3.0 mg/kg, CD4+ and CD8+ blood T cells had undergone clonal expansion by week 6.

There are 14 residues in the CDR3. Trimming pared 5 bases from V and 2 bases from J, leaving 10 bases between. Per germline, CDR1 SGHTA and CDR2 FQGTGA. This table comes from immunoSEQ multiplex PCR, and its TCRdb copy is limited to in-frame clones, with some not included. The sample has tens of thousands of clones; about 85% are singletons. The chain combines TRBV7-3 with TRBJ2-1; no reliable D call. The specimen comprised CD4+ or CD8+ T cells sorted from blood, sampled in a trial of the OX40 agonist ivuxolimab. This TCR was recovered from an adult with an advanced solid tumor such as melanoma, head and neck, liver or kidney cancer. CDR3 in DNA: TGTGCCAGCAGCCGCGATCCGACCTACAATGAGCAGTTCTTC. Its protein product is CASSRDPTYNEQFF.